Each of the 21 T cell receptor beta chains below was sequenced from the same sample in a study of blood T cell repertoires in COVID-19. Libraries were prepared by immunoSEQ multiplex PCR; TCRdb keeps only in-frame clonotypes and omits some of them. The table shows fewer than 350,000 clones, with about 85% occurring only once. The sample consisted of PBMCs or T cells enriched from blood (not recorded which). These receptors all come from a woman in her twenties or thirties who had been exposed to COVID-19.

The gene calls are TRBV6-4 and TRBJ2-7; D remains ambiguous. Trimming removed 3 bases from V and 6 bases from J, with 9 bases in between. The CDR3 spans 12 residues. Per the germline V gene, CDR1 is MRHNA and CDR2 is SNTAGT. The CDR3 bases are TGTGCCAGCAGTGAAATCGGCGGCGAGCAGTACTTC. Its translation: CASSEIGGEQYF.

Remarks on this clone: Other DNA sequences from this sample encode an identical CDR3 as well. V is TRBV10-3 and J is TRBJ1-4; no definite D call. The CDR3 totals 13 residues. CDR1 and CDR2 (germline): ENHRY, SYGVKD. V lost 8 bases and J lost 3, with 10 bases in between. The CDR3 sequence: CAIRGTSNEKLFF. DNA for the CDR3: TGTGCCATCCGCGGCACTTCTAATGAAAAACTGTTTTTT.

This chain links TRBV18 with TRBJ1-1; D unresolved. Trimming took off 6 bases at V and 0 bases at J, with 23 bases between the two ends. The CDR3 totals 18 residues. Germline values: CDR1 KGHSH, CDR2 LQKENI. This CDR3 is CASSPYPQRKLMNTEAFF. The CDR3 DNA reads as TGTGCCAGCTCGCCCTACCCCCAGCGAAAATTGATGAACACTGAAGCTTTCTTT.

The chain uses TRBV5-5 and TRBJ2-1; 9 bases fit TRBD2. CDR3 length: 15 amino acids. CDR1 SGHKS and CDR2 YYEKEE come from the germline V gene (reference sequence). After removal of 1 base from V and 5 bases from J, the junction contained 4 bases not matched to a gene. CDR3 sequence (DNA): TGTGCCAGCAGCTTGAGGGCTAGCGGGGACAATGAGCAGTTCTTC. As protein: CASSLRASGDNEQFF.

This rearrangement joins TRBV9 to TRBJ2-3, with 8 bases aligning to TRBD2. The V gene end was trimmed by 3 bases and the J gene end by 1 base; junction bases not matched to a gene: 1. The CDR3 sequence is 14 residues long. CDR1 and CDR2 (germline): SGDLS, YYNGEE. DNA of the CDR3: TGTGCCAGCAGCGCGACTAGCGGCACAGATACGCAGTATTTT. Translation gives CASSATSGTDTQYF.

The J gene is TRBJ2-3, the V gene TRBV2, with D perhaps TRBD1 (6 bases). This CDR3 is built from 13 residues. Germline V gene sequence: CDR1 SNHLY, CDR2 FYNNEI. The V end was cut by 7 bases, the J end by 0 bases, with 8 bases between. The CDR3 bases are TGTGCCAGCAAACAGGGCAGCACAGATACGCAGTATTTT. Translating it yields CASKQGSTDTQYF.

The gene calls are TRBV10-3 and TRBJ1-2; the match to TRBD1 covers 8 bases. The CDR3 sequence is 16 residues long. The V segment lost 4 bases and the J segment 7 bases; nucleotides outside the gene matches: 14. The V gene's germline CDR1 is ENHRY and CDR2 SYGVKD. CDR3 sequence: CAISVNPTDRAGGYTF. The CDR3 nucleotides are TGTGCCATCAGTGTTAACCCGACGGACAGGGCGGGTGGCTACACCTTC.

A single count supports this clone. This chain joins TRBV7-6 and TRBJ2-5; D is undetermined. V was cut by 1 base and J by 5 bases, with 8 bases left in between. Germline V gene data show CDR1 as SGHVS and CDR2 as FNYEAQ. The CDR3 sequence is 13 residues long. The CDR3 spells CASSLGIGETQYF. CDR3 DNA sequence: TGTGCCAGCAGCTTAGGGATCGGGGAGACCCAGTACTTC.

The chain has TRBV5-1 and TRBJ2-7, with a possible D match to TRBD1 (5 bases). Germline assignment: CDR1 SGHRS and CDR2 YFSETQ. Trimming pared 3 bases from V and 0 bases from J, leaving 19 bases between. The CDR3 covers 17 residues. This CDR3 reads CASSSRGSGLSSYEQYF. CDR3 DNA: TGCGCCAGCAGCTCCCGTGGATCAGGGCTTAGCTCCTACGAGCAGTACTTC.

The CDR3 protein is CASSVGLAGGRQETQYF. The CDR3 region has the DNA TGTGCCAGCAGCGTAGGACTAGCGGGGGGTCGACAAGAGACCCAGTACTTC. The rearrangement uses TRBV9 and TRBJ2-5; 13 bases line up with TRBD2. This CDR3 has 17 amino acids. Germline trimming cut 0 bases from V and 2 bases from J; bases unmatched to any gene: 4. Germline V gene data show CDR1 as SGDLS and CDR2 as YYNGEE.

Written as DNA, the CDR3 is TGTGCCAGCAGTTTGCGCTTCTCTGGAAACACCATATATTTT. Protein: CASSLRFSGNTIYF. The chain has TRBV28 and TRBJ1-3; D gene unclear. V lost 3 bases and J 0 bases, leaving 6 bases between the germline ends. The CDR3 runs to 14 residues. Germline CDR1 reads MDHEN; CDR2 reads SYDVKM. The whole variable domain, filled in from reference TRBV28 and TRBJ1-3, reads DVKVTQSSRYLVKRTGEKVFLECVQDMDHENMFWYRQDPGLGLRLIYFSYDVKMKEKGDIPEGYSVSREKKERFSLILESASTNQTSMYLCASSLRFSGNTIYFGEGSWLTVV.

About this clone itself: This CDR3 is also generated by other DNA sequences in the sample. This chain joins TRBV27 and TRBJ1-1; the D gene is possibly TRBD1 (6 bases). Germline V gene sequence: CDR1 MNHEY, CDR2 SMNVEV (reference sequence). The CDR3 consists of 13 residues. V lost 4 bases and J lost 1, with 7 bases in between. Here the CDR3 reads CASSSQGNTEAFF. The CDR3 DNA sequence: TGTGCCAGCAGTTCACAGGGGAACACTGAAGCTTTCTTT.

The V and J genes are TRBV7-3 and TRBJ2-2, with TRBD2 identical over 8 bases. Trimming removed 1 base from V and 7 bases from J; junction bases left unmatched: 8. The CDR3 totals 16 residues. Germline CDR1 is SGHTA and CDR2 is FQGTGA. Here the CDR3 DNA reads TGTGCCAGCAGCTTAAACACGGCGGGAGGTGTCGGGGAGCTGTTTTTT. Translating gives CASSLNTAGGVGELFF.

The gene calls are TRBV19 and TRBJ2-5, with 9 bases fitting TRBD1. The CDR3 contains 15 residues. V dropped 4 bases and J dropped 5; count of bases not matched to a gene: 8. Germline V gene sequence: CDR1 LNHDA, CDR2 SQIVND (reference sequence). CDR3 amino acids: CASSSVTGGRETQYF. The CDR3 DNA follows: TGTGCCAGTAGTAGTGTAACAGGGGGCCGGGAGACCCAGTACTTC.

The V gene is TRBV6-5, the J gene TRBJ2-1; 7 bases are shared with TRBD2. Trimming cost V 7 bases and J 7 bases; bases outside gene matches: 7. The V gene's germline CDR1 is MNHEY and CDR2 SVGAGI. The CDR3 runs to 13 residues. The CDR3 bases are TGTGCCAGCATCCGGGGGGATTCAAATGAGCAGTTCTTC. Translated: CASIRGDSNEQFF.

This chain connects TRBV27 to TRBJ2-2; TRBD1 might be the D (6 bases). With 7 bases removed from V and 5 bases from J, the gap between germline ends came to 14 bases. Germline V gives CDR1 MNHEY, CDR2 SMNVEV (reference sequence). CDR3 length: 14 residues. The chain's CDR3 is CASKPAGVTGELFF. The CDR3 nucleotides are TGTGCCAGCAAGCCCGCAGGGGTTACCGGGGAGCTGTTTTTT.

A few counts support this clone. V and J are TRBV7-9 and TRBJ1-5; D is perhaps TRBD1 (5 bases). This CDR3 region has 13 residues. Trimming removed 5 bases from V and 5 bases from J, with 10 bases in between. Germline loops: CDR1 SEHNR, CDR2 FQNEAQ (reference sequence). In nucleotides, the CDR3 is TGTGCCAGCAGCAGGGACGGGGATCAGCCCCAGCATTTT. Translated: CASSRDGDQPQHF. Filled out from reference TRBV7-9 and TRBJ1-5, the complete variable domain reads DTGVSQNPRHKITKRGQNVTFRCDPISEHNRLYWYRQTLGQGPEFLTYFQNEAQLEKSRLLSDRFSAERPKGSFSTLEIQRTEQGDSAMYLCASSRDGDQPQHFGDGTRLSIL.

This clone appeared a single time. The genes are TRBV5-1 and TRBJ2-2; 16 positions match TRBD2. The CDR3 is made up of 16 amino acids. Germline V gives CDR1 SGHRS, CDR2 YFSETQ. V lost 3 bases to trimming and J lost 6 bases; unmatched junction nucleotides: 2. The CDR3 DNA sequence: TGCGCCAGCAGCTCCGGGACTAGCGGGGGGGCCGGGGAGCTGTTTTTT. It yields the protein CASSSGTSGGAGELFF.

This chain uses TRBV3-1 (or the pseudogene TRBV3-2) with TRBJ1-1; D is perhaps TRBD1 (5 bases). Trimming cost V 1 base and J 4 bases, with 13 bases left between them. The CDR3 has 15 residues. The germline V gene has CDR1 LGHDT and CDR2 YNNKEL (reference sequence). The CDR3 sequence is CASSQGRGWTTEAFF. CDR3 coding DNA: TGTGCCAGCAGCCAAGGGAGGGGTTGGACCACTGAAGCTTTCTTT.

A note on this clone: This sample includes further DNA sequences coding for the same CDR3. This rearrangement joins TRBV7-2 to TRBJ2-7; 10 bases map to TRBD1. The CDR3 loop spans 14 amino acids. Germline values: CDR1 SGHTA, CDR2 FQGNSA. Trimming removed 5 bases from V and 5 bases from J; junction bases left unmatched: 6. The CDR3 nucleotides read TGTGCCAGCAGCACCCGACAGGGGGCGAACGAGCAGTACTTC. It encodes CASSTRQGANEQYF.

This clone was observed a few times. J is TRBJ1-3 and V is TRBV6-1, with TRBD1 matching over 9 bases. Germline CDR1 MNHNS, CDR2 SASEGT. CDR3 length: 19 residues. V was pared by 2 bases and J by 0 bases, with 11 bases of the junction left unmatched. This CDR3 is CASSERGQGEVSSGNTIYF. The DNA for the CDR3 is TGTGCCAGCAGTGAACGGGGACAGGGAGAGGTTTCCTCTGGAAACACCATATATTTT.